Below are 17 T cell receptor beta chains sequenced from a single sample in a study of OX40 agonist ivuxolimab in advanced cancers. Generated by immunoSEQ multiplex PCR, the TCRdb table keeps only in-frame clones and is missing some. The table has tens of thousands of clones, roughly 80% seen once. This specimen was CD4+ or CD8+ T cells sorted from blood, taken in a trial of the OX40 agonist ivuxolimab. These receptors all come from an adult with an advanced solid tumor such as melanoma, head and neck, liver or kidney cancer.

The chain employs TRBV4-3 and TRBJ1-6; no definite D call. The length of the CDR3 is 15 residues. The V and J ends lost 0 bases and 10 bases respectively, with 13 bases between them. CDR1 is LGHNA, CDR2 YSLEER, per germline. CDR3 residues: CASSQEKGGRSPLHF. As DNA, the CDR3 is TGCGCCAGCAGCCAAGAAAAGGGTGGTAGGTCACCCCTCCACTTT.

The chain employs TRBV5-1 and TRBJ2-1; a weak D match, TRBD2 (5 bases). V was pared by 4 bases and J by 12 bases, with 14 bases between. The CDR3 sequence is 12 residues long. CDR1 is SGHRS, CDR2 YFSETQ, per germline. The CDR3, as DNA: TGCGCCAGCAGCCCCCCCGGGGTTGGGCAGTTCTTC. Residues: CASSPPGVGQFF.

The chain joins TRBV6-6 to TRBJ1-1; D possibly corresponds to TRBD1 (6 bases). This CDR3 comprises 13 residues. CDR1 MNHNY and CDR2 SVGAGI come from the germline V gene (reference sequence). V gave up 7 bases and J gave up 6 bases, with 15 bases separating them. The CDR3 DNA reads TGTGCCAGCAACCTTCCAGGGGACGCTGAAGCTTTCTTT. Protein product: CASNLPGDAEAFF.

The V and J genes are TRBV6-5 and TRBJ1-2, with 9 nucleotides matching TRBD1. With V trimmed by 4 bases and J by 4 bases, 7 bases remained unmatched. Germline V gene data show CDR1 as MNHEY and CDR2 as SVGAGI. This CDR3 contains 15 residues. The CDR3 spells CASSSTGGDLYGYTF. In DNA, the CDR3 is TGTGCCAGCAGTTCTACAGGGGGCGACCTCTATGGCTACACCTTC.

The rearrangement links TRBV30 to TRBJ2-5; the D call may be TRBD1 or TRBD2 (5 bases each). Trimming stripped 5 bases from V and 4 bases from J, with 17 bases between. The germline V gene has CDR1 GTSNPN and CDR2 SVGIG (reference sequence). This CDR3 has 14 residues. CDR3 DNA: TGTGCCTGGGGTCCCGGGACGAGCTTAGAGACCCAGTACTTC. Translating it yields CAWGPGTSLETQYF. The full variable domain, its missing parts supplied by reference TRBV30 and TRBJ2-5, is SQTIHQWPATLVQPVGSPLSLECTVEGTSNPNLYWYRQAAGRGLQLLFYSVGIGQISSEVPQNLSASRPQDRQFILSSKKLLLSDSGFYLCAWGPGTSLETQYFGPGTRLLVL.

The CDR3 loop reads CASSFRREGNEQFF. The CDR3 nucleotides are TGTGCCAGCAGTTTTCGGCGGGAGGGGAATGAGCAGTTCTTC. This chain joins TRBV27 and TRBJ2-1; 9 nucleotides match TRBD2. The CDR3 runs 14 residues. Looked up from germline, CDR1 is MNHEY and CDR2 is SMNVEV (reference sequence). After removal of 3 bases from V and 7 bases from J, the junction contained 4 bases not matched to a gene.

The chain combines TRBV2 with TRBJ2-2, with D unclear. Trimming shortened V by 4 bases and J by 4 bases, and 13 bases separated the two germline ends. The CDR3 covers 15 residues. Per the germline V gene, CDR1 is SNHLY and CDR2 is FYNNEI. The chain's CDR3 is CASSVSDPGTGELFF. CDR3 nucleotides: TGTGCCAGCAGTGTGTCGGACCCGGGCACCGGGGAGCTGTTTTTT.

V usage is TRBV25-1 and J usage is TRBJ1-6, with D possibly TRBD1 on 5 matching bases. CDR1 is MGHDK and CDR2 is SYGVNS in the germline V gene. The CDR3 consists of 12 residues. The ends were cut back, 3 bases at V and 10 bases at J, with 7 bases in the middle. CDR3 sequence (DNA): TGTGCCAGCAGTGAGGGGGACTCACCCCTCCACTTT. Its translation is CASSEGDSPLHF.

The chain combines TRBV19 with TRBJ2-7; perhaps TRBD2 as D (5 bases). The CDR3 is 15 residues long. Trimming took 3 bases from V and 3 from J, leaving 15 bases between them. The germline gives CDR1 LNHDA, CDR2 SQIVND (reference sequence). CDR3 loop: CASSMFPIANYEQYF. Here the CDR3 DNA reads TGTGCCAGTAGTATGTTCCCAATAGCGAACTACGAGCAGTACTTC.

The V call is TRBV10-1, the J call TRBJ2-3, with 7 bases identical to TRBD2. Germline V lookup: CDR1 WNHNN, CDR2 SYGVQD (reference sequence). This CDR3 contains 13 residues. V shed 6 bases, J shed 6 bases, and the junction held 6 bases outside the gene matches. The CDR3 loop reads CASSRLASDTQYF. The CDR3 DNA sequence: TGCGCCAGCAGCAGACTAGCTTCGGATACGCAGTATTTT.

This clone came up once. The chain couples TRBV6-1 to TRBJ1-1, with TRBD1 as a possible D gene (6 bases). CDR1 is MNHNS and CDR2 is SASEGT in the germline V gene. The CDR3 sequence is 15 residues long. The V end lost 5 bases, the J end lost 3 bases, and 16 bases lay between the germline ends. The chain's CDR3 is CASSMTGSGYTEAFF. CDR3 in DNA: TGTGCCAGCAGTATGACAGGTTCGGGGTACACTGAAGCTTTCTTT.

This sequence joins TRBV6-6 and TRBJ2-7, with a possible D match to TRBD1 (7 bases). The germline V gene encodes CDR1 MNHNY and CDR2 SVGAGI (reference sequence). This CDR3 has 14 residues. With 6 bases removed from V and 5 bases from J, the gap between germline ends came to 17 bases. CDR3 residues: CASSQTGRRHEQYF. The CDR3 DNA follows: TGTGCCAGCAGCCAGACAGGGAGGCGTCACGAGCAGTACTTC.

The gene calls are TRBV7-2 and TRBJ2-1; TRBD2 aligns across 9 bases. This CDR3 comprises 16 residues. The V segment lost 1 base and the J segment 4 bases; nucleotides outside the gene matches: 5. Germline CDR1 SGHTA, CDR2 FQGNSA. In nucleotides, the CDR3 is TGTGCCAGCAGCTTAGGGGGTAGCGGGGGATACAATGAGCAGTTCTTC. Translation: CASSLGGSGGYNEQFF. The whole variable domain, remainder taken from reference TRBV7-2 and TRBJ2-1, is GAGVSQSPSNKVTEKGKDVELRCDPISGHTALYWYRQSLGQGLEFLIYFQGNSAPDKSGLPSDRFSAERTGGSVSTLTIQRTQQEDSAVYLCASSLGGSGGYNEQFFGPGTRLTVL.

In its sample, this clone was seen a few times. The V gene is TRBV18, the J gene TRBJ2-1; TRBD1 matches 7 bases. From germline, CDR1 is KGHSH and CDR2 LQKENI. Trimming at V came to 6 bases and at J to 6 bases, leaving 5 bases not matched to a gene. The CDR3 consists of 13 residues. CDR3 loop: CASSDRVPNEQFF. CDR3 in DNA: TGTGCCAGCTCCGACAGGGTCCCCAATGAGCAGTTCTTC.

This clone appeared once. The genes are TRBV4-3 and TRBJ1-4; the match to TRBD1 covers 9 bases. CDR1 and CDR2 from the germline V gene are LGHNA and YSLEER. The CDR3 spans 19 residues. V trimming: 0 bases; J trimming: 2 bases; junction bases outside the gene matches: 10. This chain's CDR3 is CASSQEPLGQGVTNEKLFF. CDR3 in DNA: TGCGCCAGCAGCCAAGAGCCCTTGGGACAGGGCGTTACTAATGAAAAACTGTTTTTT.

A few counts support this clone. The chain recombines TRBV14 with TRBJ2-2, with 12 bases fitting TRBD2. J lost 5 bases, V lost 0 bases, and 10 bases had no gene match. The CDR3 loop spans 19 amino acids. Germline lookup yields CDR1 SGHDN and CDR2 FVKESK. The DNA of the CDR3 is TGTGCCAGCAGCCAAGATCGCCCGACTAGCGGGAGCTTAACCGGGGAGCTGTTTTTT. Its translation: CASSQDRPTSGSLTGELFF.

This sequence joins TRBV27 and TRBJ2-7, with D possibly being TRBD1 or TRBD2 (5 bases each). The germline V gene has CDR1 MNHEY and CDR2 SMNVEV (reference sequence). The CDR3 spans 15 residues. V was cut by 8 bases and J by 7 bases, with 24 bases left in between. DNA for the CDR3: TGTGCCAGCGTACCACGGGGCCTCCTTTTGGGGGAGCAGTACTTC. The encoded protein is CASVPRGLLLGEQYF.